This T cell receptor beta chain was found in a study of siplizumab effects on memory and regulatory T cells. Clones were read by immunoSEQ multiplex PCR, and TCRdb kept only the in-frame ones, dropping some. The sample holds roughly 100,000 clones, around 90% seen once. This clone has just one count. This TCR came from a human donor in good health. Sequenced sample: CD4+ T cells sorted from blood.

Here the CDR3 DNA reads TGTGCCAGCAGCTTAGTGGATAGGGGTGGTCAGCCCCAGCATTTT. This translates into CASSLVDRGGQPQHF. J is TRBJ1-5 and V is TRBV7-2, with a weak D call TRBD1 (5 bases). Germline V CDR1 and CDR2: SGHTA, FQGNSA. Trimming took off 1 base at V and 6 bases at J, with 13 bases between the two ends. CDR3 size: 15 residues.